The entry below gives a single T cell receptor beta chain sequence along with its context. Its matching antigen is unknown. The source of the sample is a study of T cells in Graves' hyperthyroidism and ophthalmopathy. Background on the study: Specimen type is peripheral blood, collected at initial diagnosis prior to any treatment. General observations from the study: Classification by a 13 V-J model distinguished ophthalmopathy from stable hyperthyroidism.

The source material, RNA transcripts, was used to amplify TCR beta CDR3 regions. First-round RT-PCR with HTBI primers amplified the TCR CDR3 region. TCRdb analysed the multiplex PCR reads with MiXCR anew, one entry per CDR3 protein. The profile shows some 350,000 distinct CDR3 sequences, around 15% of them singletons. Germline CDR1 reads SNHLY; CDR2 reads FYNNEI. V shed 8 bases, J shed 4 bases, and the junction held 4 bases outside the gene matches. The CDR3 runs to 13 residues. Criteria for exclusion of patients were uncontrolled infection, other autoimmune disease, pregnancy or lactation. This clonotype was sampled from a woman between 35 and 50 years old with Graves' ophthalmopathy. The chain combines TRBV2 with TRBJ2-2, with 7 bases that match TRBD2. The sample consisted of blood. The CDR3 sequence is CASSGGGTGELFF. The CDR3 region has the DNA TGTGCCAGCTCGGGCGGGGGCACCGGGGAGCTGTTTTTT.